This is a list of T cell receptor beta chains from one sample in a study of blood T cell repertoires in COVID-19. Assay: immunoSEQ multiplex PCR; the TCRdb copy retains only in-frame clones and omits some. This table has fewer than 200,000 clones, around 83% appearing once. Material for sequencing was peripheral blood. The receptors come from a human donor in a cohort sampled during active COVID-19. The conserved cysteine and the conserved F or W are not part of the CDR3 here. Each record gives: J gene, V gene, CDR3 protein.

TRBJ1-6 | TRBV5-1 | ASRRGDSPLH
TRBJ1-3 | TRBV6-1 | ASSEAGGVGNTIY
TRBJ2-7 | TRBV15 | ATSRPSGGGAYEQY
TRBJ2-2 | TRBV2 | ASRTATSGRAYTGELF
TRBJ2-7 | TRBV18 | ASSPTGGYEQY
TRBJ2-7 | TRBV7-9 | ASSPGLAGYEQY
TRBJ2-7 | TRBV9 | ASSGGTSGGASYEQY
TRBJ2-6 | TRBV9 | ASSPGQGGSGANVLT
TRBJ2-7 | TRBV5-1 | ASSSDPIAAVGEQY
TRBJ2-5 | TRBV7-2 | ASSLLAGVGETQY
TRBJ1-2 | TRBV9 | ASSEGQTKYGYT
TRBJ2-5 | TRBV6-6 | ASSLQLAGGHRETQY
TRBJ1-1 | TRBV13 | ASSYRDSAMNTEAF
TRBJ2-1 | TRBV28 | ASSLGGNIPYNEQF
TRBJ2-3 | TRBV1 | TSSRPSGPTDTQY
TRBJ2-1 | TRBV29-1 | SVEYAAEQF
TRBJ2-3 | TRBV7-9 | ASSPDSFTDTQY
TRBJ2-6 | TRBV7-3 | ASSLTRASGANVLT
TRBJ1-1 | TRBV19 | ASTQVGGEENTEAF